This TCR beta chain was recorded in a study of blood T cell repertoires in COVID-19. Authors' analysis steps: Reference gene primers were amplified, and this amplification served to estimate nucleated cell counts. Generated by immunoSEQ multiplex PCR, the TCRdb table keeps only in-frame clones and is missing some. That table supplies the V and J calls and clone size; D and trimming were determined from the DNA. This sample has a few hundred thousand clones, with 85% to 90% found just once. Per germline, CDR1 MNHNS and CDR2 SASEGT. The CDR3 extends over 17 amino acids. Trimming removed 4 bases from V and 1 base from J, with 17 bases in between. The cohort comprised adults aged about 18 to 100 years residing in approximately 22 US areas. Each participant's cohort was designated according to participant-reported clinical history.

The sequencing sample was made of PBMCs or T cells enriched from blood (not recorded which). The TCR originated in a woman in her twenties or thirties who had been exposed to COVID-19. This chain connects TRBV6-1 to TRBJ2-1, with D perhaps TRBD2 (6 bases). The CDR3, as DNA: TGTGCCAGCAGTGTTTTCGGGAGAGGGGATTCCTACAATGAGCAGTTCTTC. Its translation is CASSVFGRGDSYNEQFF.